The rows below give T cell receptor beta chains drawn from one sample of a study of blood T cell repertoires in COVID-19. Only in-frame clones appear in the TCRdb table, and some are missing; sequencing was by immunoSEQ multiplex PCR. The data show 110,000 or so clones, about 88% seen once. Sequencing was done on a sample of peripheral blood. Receptors originate from a woman between 65 and 79 years old who had recovered from COVID-19. CDR3s include the opening cysteine and the closing phenylalanine or tryptophan. Each record gives: CDR3 length, V gene, CDR3 protein.

15 | TRBV5-1 | CASSPPRRGGDEQYF
15 | TRBV6-5 | CASSPGGPSIYGYTF
15 | TRBV6-5 | CASSPTTRIANEQYF
16 | TRBV5-1 | CASSLALAPDTDTQYF
14 | TRBV5-1 | CASSLAGGNSPLHF
14 | TRBV30 | CAWILAGGAETQYF
15 | TRBV7-2 | CASSLALAGVNEQFF
15 | TRBV25-1 | CASSPTGTGGNTIYF
14 | TRBV7-9 | CASSWTGVNTEAFF
14 | TRBV3-1/TRBV3-2 | CASSQPTVNTEAFF
15 | TRBV10-3 | CAISEDEGAGQPQHF
15 | TRBV28 | CASSWGGHSDQPQHF
14 | TRBV5-6 | CASSSGDRTYEQYF
14 | TRBV5-1 | CASSPSGRDNGYTF
14 | TRBV5-1 | CASSLVPESYEQYF
15 | TRBV5-1 | CASSLGSLAGTEAFF
13 | TRBV18 | CASSPGGADTQYF
11 | TRBV30 | CAWSPTPIAFF
14 | TRBV5-5 | CASSLAGNKETQYF
12 | TRBV7-9 | CASSLAGGEQYF